This T cell receptor beta chain derives from a study of blood T cell repertoires in COVID-19. The germline V and J ends were trimmed by 6 bases and 7 bases, with 19 bases remaining between them. Germline V gene data show CDR1 as MNHEY and CDR2 as SVGAGI. The CDR3 loop spans 15 amino acids. How the authors handled the data: Estimates of nucleated cell counts were drawn from the amplification of reference gene primers. Data came from immunoSEQ multiplex PCR; TCRdb stores just in-frame clones and leaves some out. V and J calls and clone size are given by that table; D and trimming were obtained from the DNA. The data show roughly 250,000 clones, roughly 91% seen once.

The sequence was obtained from a man aged 25 to 40 with COVID-19, enrolled during active disease. Sequencing was done on a sample of peripheral blood. The chain couples TRBV6-5 to TRBJ2-1; no clear D gene. CDR3 residues: CASSPEEEFRNEQFF. The CDR3 nucleotides read TGTGCCAGCAGCCCAGAAGAGGAATTCCGGAATGAGCAGTTCTTC.